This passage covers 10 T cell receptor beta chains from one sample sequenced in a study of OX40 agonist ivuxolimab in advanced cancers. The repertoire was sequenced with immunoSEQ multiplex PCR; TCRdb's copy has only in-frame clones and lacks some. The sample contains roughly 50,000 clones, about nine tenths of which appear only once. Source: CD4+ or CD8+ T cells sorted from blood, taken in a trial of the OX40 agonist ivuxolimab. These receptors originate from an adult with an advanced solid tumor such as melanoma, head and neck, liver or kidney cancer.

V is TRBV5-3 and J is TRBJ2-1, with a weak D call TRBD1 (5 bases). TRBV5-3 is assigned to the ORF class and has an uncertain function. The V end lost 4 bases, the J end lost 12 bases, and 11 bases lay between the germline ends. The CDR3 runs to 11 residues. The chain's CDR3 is CARSQRGLQFF. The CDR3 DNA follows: TGTGCCAGAAGCCAAAGGGGTCTGCAGTTCTTC.

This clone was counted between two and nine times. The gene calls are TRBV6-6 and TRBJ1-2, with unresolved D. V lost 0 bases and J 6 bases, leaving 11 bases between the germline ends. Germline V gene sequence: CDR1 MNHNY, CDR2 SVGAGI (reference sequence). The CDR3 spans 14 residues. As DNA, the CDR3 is TGTGCCAGCAGTTACTCAGAGGGCGCGGATGGCTACACCTTC. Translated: CASSYSEGADGYTF.

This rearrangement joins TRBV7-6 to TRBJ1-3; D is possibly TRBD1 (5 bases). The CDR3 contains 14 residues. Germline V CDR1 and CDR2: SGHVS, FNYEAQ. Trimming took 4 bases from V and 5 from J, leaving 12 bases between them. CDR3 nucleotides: TGTGCCAGCAGCTCGGGGGTTACGAGAAACACCATATATTTT. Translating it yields CASSSGVTRNTIYF.

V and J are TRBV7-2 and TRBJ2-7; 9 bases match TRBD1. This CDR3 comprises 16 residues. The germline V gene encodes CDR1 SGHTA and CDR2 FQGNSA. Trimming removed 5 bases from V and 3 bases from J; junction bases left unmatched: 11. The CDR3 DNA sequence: TGTGCCAGCAGCCCCCCGGGGACAGGGAATATCTACGAGCAGTACTTC. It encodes CASSPPGTGNIYEQYF.

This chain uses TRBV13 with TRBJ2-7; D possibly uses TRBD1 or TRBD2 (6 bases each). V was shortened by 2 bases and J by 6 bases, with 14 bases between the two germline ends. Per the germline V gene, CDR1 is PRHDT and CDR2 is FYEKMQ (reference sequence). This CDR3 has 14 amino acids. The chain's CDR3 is CASSLRDRGLEQYF. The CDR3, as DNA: TGTGCCAGCAGCTTAAGGGACCGGGGGCTCGAGCAGTACTTC.

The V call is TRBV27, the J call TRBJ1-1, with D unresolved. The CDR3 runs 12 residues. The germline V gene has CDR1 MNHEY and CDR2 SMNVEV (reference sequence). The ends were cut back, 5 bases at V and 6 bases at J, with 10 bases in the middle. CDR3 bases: TGTGCCAGCAGTCCACCGGGCGCTGAAGCTTTCTTT. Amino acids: CASSPPGAEAFF.

The CDR3 loop is CASSPGSINTGELFF. CDR3 nucleotide sequence: TGTGCCAGCAGCCCGGGTTCCATTAACACCGGGGAGCTGTTTTTT. This sequence joins TRBV6-6 and TRBJ2-2; D unresolved. The CDR3 is 15 residues long. CDR1 and CDR2 from the germline V gene are MNHNY and SVGAGI (reference sequence). Trimming pared 6 bases from V and 2 bases from J, leaving 13 bases between.

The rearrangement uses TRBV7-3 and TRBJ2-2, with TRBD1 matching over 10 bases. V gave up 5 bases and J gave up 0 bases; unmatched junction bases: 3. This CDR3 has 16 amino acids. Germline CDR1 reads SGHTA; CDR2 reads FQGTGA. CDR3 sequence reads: CASSTTGGTNTGELFF. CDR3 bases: TGTGCCAGCAGCACGACAGGGGGCACGAACACCGGGGAGCTGTTTTTT.

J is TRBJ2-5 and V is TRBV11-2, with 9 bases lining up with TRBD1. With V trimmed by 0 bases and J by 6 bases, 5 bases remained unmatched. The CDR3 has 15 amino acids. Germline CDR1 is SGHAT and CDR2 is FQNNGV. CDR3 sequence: CASSLDGNRGQTQYF. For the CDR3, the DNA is TGTGCCAGCAGCTTAGATGGGAACAGGGGGCAGACCCAGTACTTC. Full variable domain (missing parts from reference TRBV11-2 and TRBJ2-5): EAGVAQSPRYKIIEKRQSVAFWCNPISGHATLYWYQQILGQGPKLLIQFQNNGVVDDSQLPKDRFSAERLKGVDSTLKIQPAKLEDSAVYLCASSLDGNRGQTQYFGPGTRLLVL.

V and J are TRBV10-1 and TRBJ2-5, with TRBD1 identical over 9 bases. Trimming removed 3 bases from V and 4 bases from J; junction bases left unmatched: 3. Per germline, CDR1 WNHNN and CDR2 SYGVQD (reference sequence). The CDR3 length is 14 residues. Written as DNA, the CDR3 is TGCGCCAGCAGTGAAGTGGACAGGGGAGAGACCCAGTACTTC. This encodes CASSEVDRGETQYF.